These 2 T cell receptor beta chains originate from one sample sequenced in a study of cytomegalovirus exposure and HLA in healthy donors. The method was immunoSEQ multiplex PCR; TCRdb's version includes in-frame clones alone and lacks a portion of them. The sample lists tens of thousands of clones; 85% were seen once. The sample comprised PBMCs. The receptor source for this set is a man between 18 and 29 years old in good health and CMV-seropositive.

This clone was observed a handful of times. The J gene is TRBJ2-3, the V gene TRBV5-1; TRBD1 matches at 10 bases. There are 15 residues in the CDR3. Trimming cost V 0 bases and J 5 bases; bases outside gene matches: 3. Looked up from germline, CDR1 is SGHRS and CDR2 is YFSETQ. This CDR3 is CASSLGQGALDTQYF. CDR3 nucleotide sequence: TGCGCCAGCAGCTTGGGACAGGGGGCTTTAGATACGCAGTATTTT. Drawing the rest from reference TRBV5-1 and TRBJ2-3, the complete variable domain is KAGVTQTPRYLIKTRGQQVTLSCSPISGHRSVSWYQQTPGQGLQFLFEYFSETQRNKGNFPGRFSGRQFSNSRSEMNVSTLELGDSALYLCASSLGQGALDTQYFGPGTRLTVL.

This chain links TRBV4-1 with TRBJ2-1, with D uncertain. Germline CDR1 and CDR2: MGHRA and YSYEKL. The CDR3 consists of 12 residues. V lost 2 bases, J lost 6 bases, and 5 bases lay in between. Written as DNA, the CDR3 is TGCGCCAGCAGCCAACGGAGCAATGAGCAGTTCTTC. Its protein is CASSQRSNEQFF.